The 3 T cell receptor beta chains below all came from one sample that was sequenced in a study of T cell responses to AZD1222 COVID-19 vaccine. Generated by immunoSEQ multiplex PCR, the TCRdb table keeps only in-frame clones and is missing some. The table lists more than 70,000 clones, 70% to 90% of them singletons, with approximately 13% in the top ten. The input for sequencing was peripheral blood, taken on day 0 of AZD1222 vaccination. The origin of the receptors is an adult in good health.

Comments on this clone: The same CDR3 can be traced to other DNA sequences in this sample. The gene calls are TRBV6-5 and TRBJ1-2; D unresolved. Germline-derived CDR1 and CDR2 are MNHEY and SVGAGI. Between the trimmed V and J ends, which lost 0 bases and 4 bases, there was a span of 9 bases. This CDR3 is built from 14 residues. The CDR3 DNA reads as TGTGCCAGCAGTTACTCTGGCAGAGTCTATGGCTACACCTTC. The encoded protein is CASSYSGRVYGYTF.

This chain uses TRBV27 with TRBJ1-1, with D unclear. CDR1 and CDR2 from the germline V gene are MNHEY and SMNVEV (reference sequence). There are 15 residues in the CDR3. V dropped 5 bases and J dropped 0 bases, with 13 bases sitting between them. For the CDR3, the DNA is TGTGCCAGCAGTGTAGGTTCCCCGATGAACACTGAAGCTTTCTTT. This translates into CASSVGSPMNTEAFF.

V is TRBV24-1 and J is TRBJ2-3; 8 positions agree with TRBD1. J lost 1 base, V lost 3 bases, and 2 bases had no gene match. This CDR3 region has 15 residues. Germline CDR1 reads KGHDR; CDR2 reads SFDVKD. For the CDR3, the DNA is TGTGCCACCAGTGATCCGGGACAGGGCACAGATACGCAGTATTTT. Translation: CATSDPGQGTDTQYF.